The present T cell receptor (beta chain) was sequenced within a study of T cell responses to AZD1222 COVID-19 vaccine. Study-wide points: A mostly white British donor set with more females was recruited, and clonal diversity was possibly underestimated. The study reported that nearly half of spike-specific TCRs target unmutated variant regions. The study sampled repertoires only after the peak T cell response. CD4 TCRs linked to vaccination spanned spike, dominating at 160-218 and 743-854.

In regard to this clone: No antigen is known for it.

TCRdb's copy holds only in-frame clones and misses some; the assay was immunoSEQ multiplex PCR. The profile covers around 80,000 clones, with 75% to 90% appearing a single time and 10% taken by the ten largest. V was trimmed by 0 bases and J by 4 bases, leaving 19 bases between them. This CDR3 has 17 amino acids. Looked up from germline, CDR1 is SQVTM and CDR2 is ANQGSEA. This clonotype was sampled from an adult who received the AZD1222 COVID-19 vaccine. The sample was peripheral blood, taken 28 days after the second AZD1222 dose. The chain joins TRBV29-1 to TRBJ2-1; possibly TRBD1 for D (5 bases). The CDR3 DNA reads TGCAGCGTTGAAGACATAAGGGGCCACCCGAATTACAATGAGCAGTTCTTC. As protein: CSVEDIRGHPNYNEQFF.